The T cell receptor (beta chain) under discussion was sequenced for a study of OX40 agonist ivuxolimab in advanced cancers. Germline lookup yields CDR1 MNHNS and CDR2 SASEGT. The CDR3 is 14 amino acids. Trimming took 8 bases from V and 0 from J; bases not matched to a gene: 4. The repertoire was sequenced with immunoSEQ multiplex PCR; TCRdb's copy has only in-frame clones and lacks some. The sample includes about 55,000 clones, approximately 86% of them seen just once. The clonotype was recovered from an adult with an advanced solid tumor such as melanoma, head and neck, liver or kidney cancer. Material: CD4+ or CD8+ T cells sorted from blood, obtained in a trial of the OX40 agonist ivuxolimab. V and J are TRBV6-1 and TRBJ1-5, with 7 bases identical to TRBD1. DNA of the CDR3: TGTGCCAGCCAGCAGGGGGGTAGCAATCAGCCCCAGCATTTT. It yields the protein CASQQGGSNQPQHF.